Each of the 24 T cell receptor beta chains below was sequenced from the same sample in a study of blood T cell repertoires in COVID-19 (dated by TCRdb to about 2020). The receptor library was made with the immunoSEQ multiplex PCR assay. TCRdb provides this immuneACCESS table in a form limited to in-frame rearrangements. Some clones are lacking; in checked studies, under half of them reflect an unresolved V gene, and why the rest are absent is not known. This sample has 250,000 or so clones in its table, and about 79% of those were observed once. The ten most abundant clones make up roughly 10% of the sample. The sequenced sample consisted of peripheral blood. These receptors all stem from an elderly man with acute or convalescent COVID-19.

V usage is TRBV5-1 and J usage is TRBJ2-3, with 9 bases that match TRBD2. The CDR3 is 14 amino acids. CDR1 and CDR2 from the germline V gene are SGHRS and YFSETQ. Losses at the gene ends were 3 bases for V and 5 bases for J; bases not matched to a gene: 4. The CDR3 nucleotides read TGCGCCAGCAGCTCTAGCGGGGACAAAGATACGCAGTATTTT. This codes for CASSSSGDKDTQYF.

This chain uses TRBV2 with TRBJ1-1, with 11 positions matching TRBD1. Germline CDR1 reads SNHLY; CDR2 reads FYNNEI. V lost 7 bases to trimming and J lost 11 bases; unmatched junction nucleotides: 9. The CDR3 covers 13 residues. CDR3 in DNA: TGTGCCAGCATCTCCGGGACAGGGGGTGTTGCTTTCTTT. As protein: CASISGTGGVAFF.

The V call is TRBV30, the J call TRBJ2-2, with a tentative D call TRBD2 (7 bases). Looked up from germline, CDR1 is GTSNPN and CDR2 is SVGIG (reference sequence). The CDR3 is 15 amino acids. Trimming cost V 4 bases and J 0 bases, with 12 bases left between them. The CDR3 region is CAWTRGGANTGELFF. The CDR3, as DNA: TGTGCCTGGACCAGAGGGGGGGCGAACACCGGGGAGCTGTTTTTT.

This rearrangement joins TRBV19 to TRBJ1-4; 12 bases align to TRBD1. Germline values: CDR1 LNHDA, CDR2 SQIVND (reference sequence). The CDR3 contains 16 residues. The ends lost 8 bases at V and 1 base at J; junction bases unmatched: 5. The CDR3 here is CASGRDRGLTNEKLFF. The CDR3, as DNA: TGTGCCAGTGGCCGGGACAGGGGGCTAACTAATGAAAAACTGTTTTTT.

The chain uses TRBV24-1 and TRBJ1-5, with 9 positions matching TRBD1. Per germline, CDR1 KGHDR and CDR2 SFDVKD. V was pared by 3 bases and J by 2 bases, with 7 bases of the junction left unmatched. This CDR3 is 17 amino acids long. The CDR3 DNA reads TGTGCCACCAGTGATACCGGGACAGGGATCGGCAATCAGCCCCAGCATTTT. Its protein product is CATSDTGTGIGNQPQHF.

Points on this clone: Distinct nucleotide sequences in the sample also encode this CDR3. This chain uses TRBV5-1 with TRBJ1-5, with D hard to call. V lost 2 bases and J 2 bases, leaving 8 bases between the germline ends. The germline V gene encodes CDR1 SGHRS and CDR2 YFSETQ. The CDR3 spans 14 residues. The CDR3 here is CASSLAGGNQPQHF. Here the CDR3 DNA reads TGCGCCAGCAGCTTAGCCGGGGGCAATCAGCCCCAGCATTTT.

This chain uses TRBV14 with TRBJ1-6; D is uncertain. CDR3 length: 13 residues. Germline V gene data show CDR1 as SGHDN and CDR2 as FVKESK. V was cut by 0 bases and J by 11 bases, with 8 bases left in between. CDR3 amino acids: CASSQDPGTPLHF. Written as DNA, the CDR3 is TGTGCCAGCAGCCAAGATCCGGGAACACCCCTCCACTTT.

The rearrangement uses TRBV6-1 and TRBJ1-3; unclear D gene. The germline V gene encodes CDR1 MNHNS and CDR2 SASEGT. V gave up 0 bases and J gave up 4 bases, with 10 bases separating them. The CDR3 covers 15 residues. CDR3 nucleotide sequence: TGTGCCAGCAGTGAAGCCGGGAATCCCGGAAACACCATATATTTT. Amino acid sequence: CASSEAGNPGNTIYF.

This rearrangement joins TRBV3-1 (or the pseudogene TRBV3-2) to TRBJ2-7; perhaps TRBD1 as D (5 bases). Per germline, CDR1 LGHDT and CDR2 YNNKEL (reference sequence). The ends were cut back, 1 base at V and 10 bases at J, with 11 bases in the middle. This CDR3 comprises 12 residues. CDR3 bases: TGTGCCAGCAGCCAAGTAGGGCAGGGTCAGTACTTC. As protein: CASSQVGQGQYF.

The V and J genes are TRBV2 and TRBJ1-1; 7 bases are shared with TRBD1. With 6 bases clipped from V and 11 bases from J, the junction kept 15 bases outside the gene matches. The CDR3 length is 14 residues. Germline values: CDR1 SNHLY, CDR2 FYNNEI. CDR3: CASRSWDREGDAFF. As DNA, the CDR3 is TGTGCCAGCAGATCCTGGGACAGAGAGGGGGATGCTTTCTTT.

This chain links TRBV5-1 with TRBJ2-1, with 12 nucleotides matching TRBD2. The CDR3 is 18 residues long. V lost 0 bases and J lost 4; bases outside the gene matches: 8. Germline V gene data show CDR1 as SGHRS and CDR2 as YFSETQ. In DNA, the CDR3 is TGCGCCAGCAGCTTGGCATTAACTAGCGGGGGGCTGTACAATGAGCAGTTCTTC. It is translated as CASSLALTSGGLYNEQFF.

The chain has TRBV30 and TRBJ1-2, with TRBD1 as a possible D gene (5 bases). This CDR3 is built from 14 residues. V was pared by 6 bases and J by 0 bases, with 14 bases between. The germline gives CDR1 GTSNPN, CDR2 SVGIG (reference sequence). CDR3 loop: CACHKRGTNYGYTF. The CDR3 bases are TGTGCCTGCCATAAAAGGGGAACTAACTATGGCTACACCTTC.

The J gene is TRBJ1-3, the V gene TRBV5-5; D is ambiguous. V lost 0 bases, J lost 0 bases, and 10 bases lay in between. Looked up from germline, CDR1 is SGHKS and CDR2 is YYEKEE (reference sequence). CDR3 length: 16 amino acids. In DNA, the CDR3 is TGTGCCAGCAGCTTGGGAGCAGGATTCTCTGGAAACACCATATATTTT. It codes for CASSLGAGFSGNTIYF. The whole variable domain, remainder taken from reference TRBV5-5 and TRBJ1-3, is DAGVTQSPTHLIKTRGQQVTLRCSPISGHKSVSWYQQVLGQGPQFIFQYYEKEERGRGNFPDRFSARQFPNYSSELNVNALLLGDSALYLCASSLGAGFSGNTIYFGEGSWLTVV.

The V gene is TRBV5-1, the J gene TRBJ1-2; no reliable D call. Trimming cost V 5 bases and J 0 bases, with 11 bases left between them. The CDR3 runs to 14 residues. Germline assignment: CDR1 SGHRS and CDR2 YFSETQ. CDR3 sequence: CASRRPGANYGYTF. The CDR3, as DNA: TGCGCCAGCAGGAGACCCGGAGCTAACTATGGCTACACCTTC.

The rearrangement links TRBV4-1 to TRBJ2-7, with D possibly being TRBD1 (5 bases). Germline-derived CDR1 and CDR2 are MGHRA and YSYEKL. Trimming stripped 0 bases from V and 3 bases from J, with 12 bases between. The CDR3 spans 15 residues. Here the CDR3 DNA reads TGCGCCAGCAGCCAAGAACAGGCCTTAGGCTACGAGCAGTACTTC. Translating it yields CASSQEQALGYEQYF.

This chain connects TRBV28 to TRBJ1-2, with TRBD1 as a possible D gene (5 bases). Per the germline V gene, CDR1 is MDHEN and CDR2 is SYDVKM. The germline V and J ends were trimmed by 5 bases and 4 bases, with 17 bases remaining between them. The length of the CDR3 is 15 residues. CDR3 sequence (DNA): TGTGCCAGCAGTCCCGAACTACAGGTCTCCTATGGCTACACCTTC. This encodes CASSPELQVSYGYTF.

The genes are TRBV4-1 and TRBJ1-3; a possible D gene is TRBD1 (5 bases). The CDR3 covers 16 residues. Trimming cost V 0 bases and J 0 bases, with 9 bases left between them. Per germline, CDR1 MGHRA and CDR2 YSYEKL. The CDR3 DNA reads TGCGCCAGCAGCCAAGAGGGGGGTCCCTCTGGAAACACCATATATTTT. Amino acid sequence: CASSQEGGPSGNTIYF.

The chain uses TRBV7-3 and TRBJ2-1; the D is unclear. Trimming removed 1 base from V and 10 bases from J, with 17 bases in between. Germline V CDR1 and CDR2: SGHTA, FQGTGA. The CDR3 contains 15 residues. In DNA form, the CDR3 reads TGTGCCAGCAGCTTAAATTGGTTTGGCCCCTTGGAGCAGTTCTTC. Translating gives CASSLNWFGPLEQFF.

V gene TRBV15 combines with J gene TRBJ2-5; a possible D gene is TRBD1 (6 bases). CDR1 LNHNV and CDR2 YYDKDF come from the germline V gene (reference sequence). Between the trimmed V and J ends, which lost 1 base and 5 bases, there was a span of 11 bases. CDR3 length: 14 amino acids. The CDR3 nucleotides are TGTGCCACCAGCAGAGGTGGGGGCTCGGAGACCCAGTACTTC. Translated: CATSRGGGSETQYF.

J is TRBJ2-5 and V is TRBV15; D is undetermined. Germline assignment: CDR1 LNHNV and CDR2 YYDKDF (reference sequence). V dropped 1 base and J dropped 5 bases, with 8 bases sitting between them. The CDR3 length is 13 residues. CDR3 nucleotides: TGTGCCACCAGCAGAGCCATCCGGGAGACCCAGTACTTC. It yields the protein CATSRAIRETQYF.

V gene TRBV30 combines with J gene TRBJ2-3, with no clear D. V was clipped by 3 bases and J by 4 bases, with 5 bases between them. In germline, CDR1 is GTSNPN, CDR2 SVGIG (reference sequence). This CDR3 is 11 amino acids long. The DNA of the CDR3 is TGTGCCTGGAGACATTCAGATACGCAGTATTTT. Protein product: CAWRHSDTQYF.

This sequence joins TRBV28 and TRBJ2-3, with TRBD1 matching 8 bases. After removal of 10 bases from V and 3 bases from J, the junction contained 18 bases not matched to a gene. Germline V gene sequence: CDR1 MDHEN, CDR2 SYDVKM. CDR3 size: 17 residues. The CDR3 here is CAINGQGRALETDTQYF. The CDR3 coding sequence is TGTGCCATCAACGGACAGGGACGGGCCCTGGAGACAGATACGCAGTATTTT.

The rearrangement uses TRBV5-5 and TRBJ1-6; no clear D. CDR1 and CDR2 (germline): SGHKS, YYEKEE (reference sequence). V was shortened by 6 bases and J by 6 bases, with 16 bases between the two germline ends. CDR3 length equals 15 residues. The CDR3 sequence: CASTKTTAVNSPLHF. CDR3 in DNA: TGTGCCAGCACCAAAACCACGGCGGTTAATTCACCCCTCCACTTT.

The genes are TRBV24-1 and TRBJ2-3; 7 nucleotides align to TRBD2. This CDR3 region has 15 residues. Germline-derived CDR1 and CDR2 are KGHDR and SFDVKD. V lost 10 bases to trimming and J lost 1 base; unmatched junction nucleotides: 10. The CDR3 coding sequence is TGTGCCACTCAGTCTAGCGGAAGACGCACAGATACGCAGTATTTT. Its protein product is CATQSSGRRTDTQYF.